This T cell receptor beta chain was captured in a study of CD8 T cells in ankylosing spondylitis. In its sample, this clonotype was seen many times. Making the TCR beta libraries involved quantitative 5'-RACE with molecular barcodes. TCRdb reprocessed the 5' RACE reads via MiXCR and lists one record per CDR3 protein. This table has a few hundred thousand distinct CDR3 sequences, around 20% appearing once. The CDR3 extends over 15 amino acids. Trimming removed 5 bases at V and 4 bases at J, with 15 bases between. Sequenced: blood, either unsorted or a sorted T cell fraction (not recorded which). This chain uses TRBV12-3 or TRBV12-4 with TRBJ1-5, with D tentatively TRBD1 (6 bases). The origin of this receptor is a female donor with ankylosing spondylitis or in good health (not recorded which). The CDR3 loop reads CASSEGGMRNQPQHF. The CDR3 DNA is TGTGCCAGCAGTGAGGGGGGGATGAGAAATCAGCCCCAGCATTTT.